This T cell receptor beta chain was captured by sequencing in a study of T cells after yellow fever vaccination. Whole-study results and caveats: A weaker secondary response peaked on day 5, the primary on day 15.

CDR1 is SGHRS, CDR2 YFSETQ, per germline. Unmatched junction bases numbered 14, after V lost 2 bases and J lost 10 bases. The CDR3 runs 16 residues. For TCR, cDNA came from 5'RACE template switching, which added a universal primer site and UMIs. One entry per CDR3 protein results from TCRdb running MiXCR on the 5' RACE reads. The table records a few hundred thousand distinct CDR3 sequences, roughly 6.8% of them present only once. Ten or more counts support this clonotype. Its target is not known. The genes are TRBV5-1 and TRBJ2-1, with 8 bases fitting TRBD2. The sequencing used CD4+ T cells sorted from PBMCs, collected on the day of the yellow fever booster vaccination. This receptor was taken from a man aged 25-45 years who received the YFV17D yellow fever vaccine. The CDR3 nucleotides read TGCGCCAGCAGCTTTCATAGCGGGACGGATCGGGTCGAGCAGTTCTTC. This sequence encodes CASSFHSGTDRVEQFF.